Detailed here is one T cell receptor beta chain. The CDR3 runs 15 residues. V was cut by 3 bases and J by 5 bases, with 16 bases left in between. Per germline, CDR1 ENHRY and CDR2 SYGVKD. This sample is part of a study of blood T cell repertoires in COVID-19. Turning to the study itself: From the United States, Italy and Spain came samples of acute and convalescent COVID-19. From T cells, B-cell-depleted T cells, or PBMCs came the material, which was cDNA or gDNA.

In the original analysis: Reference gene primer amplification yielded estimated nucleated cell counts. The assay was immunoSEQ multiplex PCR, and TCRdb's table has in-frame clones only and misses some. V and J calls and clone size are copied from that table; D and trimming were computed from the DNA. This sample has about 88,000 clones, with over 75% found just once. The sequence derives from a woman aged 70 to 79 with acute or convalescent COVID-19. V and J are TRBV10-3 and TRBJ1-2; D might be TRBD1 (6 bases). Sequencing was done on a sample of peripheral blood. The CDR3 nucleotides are TGTGCCATCAGTGATTCCGGGACACTTGATTATGGCTACACCTTC. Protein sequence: CAISDSGTLDYGYTF.